This TCR beta chain was documented in a study of T cells after yellow fever vaccination. TCRdb re-analysed the 5' RACE reads in MiXCR, keeping a single row per CDR3 protein. The data contain about 45,000 distinct CDR3 sequences, 6.8% of them singletons. This clonotype was seen a handful of times. This material consisted of CD8+ T cells not binding an NS4B(214-222) dextramer, sorted from PBMCs, taken 45 days after the yellow fever booster vaccination. The TCR originated in a man younger than 40 who received the YFV17D yellow fever vaccine.

CDR3 in amino acids: CASRVDRIRNEGQFF. For the CDR3, the DNA is TGTGCCAGCAGAGTCGACAGGATACGCAATGAGGGGCAGTTCTTC. The gene calls are TRBV12-3 or TRBV12-4 and TRBJ2-1, with D possibly TRBD1 on 6 matching bases. V was pared by 6 bases and J by 12 bases, with 24 bases between. The CDR3 runs 15 residues.